The 23 T cell receptor beta chains below come from one sample, sequenced in a study of beta chain features in type 1 diabetes. The sequenced template was cDNA made from the entire isolated RNA. The data were produced by immunoSEQ multiplex PCR, yet TCRdb's version contains in-frame clones alone and is incomplete. Altogether fewer than 250,000 clones are present, under 70% being singletons, with the ten largest covering approximately 0.053%. The sample taken for sequencing was naive CD4+ T cells from blood. The receptors come from a young man in good health.

This clone was observed a handful of times. The V call is TRBV9, the J call TRBJ2-5; 8 bases are a match to TRBD2. V gave up 0 bases and J gave up 5 bases; unmatched junction bases: 12. CDR1 and CDR2 from the germline V gene are SGDLS and YYNGEE. This CDR3 is built from 17 residues. The CDR3 loop reads CASSVATGLALGETQYF. CDR3 DNA: TGTGCCAGCAGCGTAGCTACAGGACTAGCCTTGGGGGAGACCCAGTACTTC.

The chain couples TRBV30 to TRBJ2-1; D perhaps matches TRBD2 (7 bases). Trimming shortened V by 0 bases and J by 9 bases, and 21 bases separated the two germline ends. Per the germline V gene, CDR1 is GTSNPN and CDR2 is SVGIG (reference sequence). The CDR3 runs 16 residues. CDR3 DNA: TGTGCCTGGAGTGTATGGGCGGGGGCCCATGTTAGTGAGCAGTTCTTC. The encoded protein is CAWSVWAGAHVSEQFF.

The chain couples TRBV6-6 to TRBJ1-2; D may be TRBD1 (6 bases). The V end lost 11 bases, the J end lost 8 bases, and 12 bases lay between the germline ends. CDR3 length equals 10 residues. Germline CDR1 and CDR2: MNHNY and SVGAGI (reference sequence). The CDR3 reads CAAGDRGYTF. In nucleotides, the CDR3 is TGTGCCGCAGGGGACCGCGGCTACACCTTC.

A single count supports this clone. V is TRBV5-1 and J is TRBJ1-5, with a tentative D call TRBD1 (5 bases). V was trimmed by 2 bases and J by 7 bases, leaving 10 bases between them. The CDR3 runs 13 residues. Per the germline V gene, CDR1 is SGHRS and CDR2 is YFSETQ. The chain's CDR3 is CASSFQGDQPQHF. CDR3 nucleotide sequence: TGCGCCAGCAGCTTCCAAGGGGACCAGCCCCAGCATTTT.

Remarks on this clone: Other nucleotide sequences in the sample specify the same CDR3. The V gene is TRBV15, the J gene TRBJ1-5; no definite D call. The V gene lost 1 base and the J gene lost 7 bases, with 11 bases spanning the gap. The V gene's germline CDR1 is LNHNV and CDR2 YYDKDF (reference sequence). This CDR3 spans 14 amino acids. This CDR3 reads CATSRGGGNQPQHF. The CDR3 DNA reads as TGTGCCACCAGCAGAGGAGGAGGGAACCAGCCCCAGCATTTT.

The chain is built from TRBV30 and TRBJ1-2, with D unresolved. V was trimmed by 0 bases and J by 8 bases, leaving 10 bases between them. CDR3 length equals 12 residues. CDR1 and CDR2 from the germline V gene are GTSNPN and SVGIG (reference sequence). The CDR3 is CAWSVHGGGYTF. The CDR3 nucleotides read TGTGCCTGGAGTGTACACGGAGGAGGCTACACCTTC. The full variable domain, with the rest looked up from reference TRBV30 and TRBJ1-2, is SQTIHQWPATLVQPVGSPLSLECTVEGTSNPNLYWYRQAAGRGLQLLFYSVGIGQISSEVPQNLSASRPQDRQFILSSKKLLLSDSGFYLCAWSVHGGGYTFGSGTRLTVV.

The chain carries TRBV29-1 and TRBJ2-7, with D possibly being TRBD2 (5 bases). Looked up from germline, CDR1 is SQVTM and CDR2 is ANQGSEA. The CDR3 has 15 residues. The V end was cut by 7 bases, the J end by 2 bases, with 21 bases between. In DNA, the CDR3 is TGCAGCGCCGGAGGAGCGGACCGTAGGCCCTACGAGCAGTACTTC. The encoded protein is CSAGGADRRPYEQYF.

J is TRBJ2-4 and V is TRBV7-6; the D gene is possibly TRBD1 (6 bases). Germline loops: CDR1 SGHVS, CDR2 FNYEAQ. There are 12 residues in the CDR3. Trimming took off 1 base at V and 10 bases at J, with 8 bases between the two ends. The CDR3 nucleotides are TGTGCCAGCAGCTTAGAAAGGGGGATTCAGTACTTC. It yields the protein CASSLERGIQYF. The complete variable domain, with remaining parts taken from reference TRBV7-6 and TRBJ2-4, reads GAGVSQSPRYKVTKRGQDVALRCDPISGHVSLYWYRQALGQGPEFLTYFNYEAQQDKSGLPNDRFSAERPEGSISTLTIQRTEQRDSAMYRCASSLERGIQYFGAGTRLSVL.

This clone was seen more than once but under ten times. V gene TRBV6-5 combines with J gene TRBJ2-5; maybe TRBD1 (5 bases). Trimming took off 2 bases at V and 2 bases at J, with 9 bases between the two ends. From germline, CDR1 is MNHEY and CDR2 SVGAGI. The CDR3 is 14 amino acids. The CDR3 here is CASSYGTGQETQYF. The CDR3 nucleotides are TGTGCCAGCAGTTACGGTACAGGACAAGAGACCCAGTACTTC.

The chain links TRBV2 to TRBJ2-5, with unresolved D. The CDR3 is 16 amino acids. V gave up 8 bases and J gave up 4 bases, with 23 bases separating them. Germline V gene sequence: CDR1 SNHLY, CDR2 FYNNEI. In DNA form, the CDR3 reads TGTGCCAGCCGAACTGAAACACGCACCCCGTCAGAGACCCAGTACTTC. Translated: CASRTETRTPSETQYF.

The gene calls are TRBV11-2 and TRBJ2-1; 8 bases are shared with TRBD2. The V segment lost 1 base and the J segment 4 bases; nucleotides outside the gene matches: 0. Per the germline V gene, CDR1 is SGHAT and CDR2 is FQNNGV. The CDR3 spans 14 residues. CDR3: CASSLAGGYNEQFF. CDR3 in DNA: TGTGCCAGCAGCTTAGCGGGAGGGTACAATGAGCAGTTCTTC.

V is TRBV29-1 and J is TRBJ2-3; D might be TRBD1 or TRBD2, each matching 5 bases. The CDR3 extends over 13 amino acids. Germline CDR1 is SQVTM and CDR2 is ANQGSEA. Between the trimmed V and J ends, which lost 6 bases and 2 bases, there was a span of 12 bases. In DNA, the CDR3 is TGCAGCGTCCCCGGGGCGAACACAGATACGCAGTATTTT. This translates into CSVPGANTDTQYF.

The chain joins TRBV29-1 to TRBJ2-6; D is unresolved. The germline V and J ends were trimmed by 7 bases and 1 base, with 5 bases remaining between them. The CDR3 loop spans 12 amino acids. The V gene's germline CDR1 is SQVTM and CDR2 ANQGSEA. The CDR3 is CSAWSGANVLTF. The CDR3 nucleotides read TGCAGCGCGTGGTCTGGGGCCAACGTCCTGACTTTC.

This clone was detected only once. The chain links TRBV6-5 to TRBJ2-5, with D maybe TRBD2 (5 bases). CDR1 and CDR2 (germline): MNHEY, SVGAGI. V was clipped by 0 bases and J by 2 bases, with 7 bases between them. The CDR3 contains 14 residues. The CDR3 DNA sequence: TGTGCCAGCAGTTACTCCTGGAGGCAAGAGACCCAGTACTTC. Its translation: CASSYSWRQETQYF.

J is TRBJ2-6 and V is TRBV27; 7 bases align to TRBD1. The V gene end was trimmed by 3 bases and the J gene end by 4 bases; junction bases not matched to a gene: 3. The CDR3 length is 15 residues. Germline lookup yields CDR1 MNHEY and CDR2 SMNVEV (reference sequence). The chain's CDR3 is CASSLTGSGANVLTF. Written as DNA, the CDR3 is TGTGCCAGCAGTTTGACAGGGTCCGGGGCCAACGTCCTGACTTTC.

V and J are TRBV30 and TRBJ1-2; no definite D call. Trimming took off 2 bases at V and 7 bases at J, with 8 bases between the two ends. Germline values: CDR1 GTSNPN, CDR2 SVGIG (reference sequence). CDR3 length: 11 amino acids. The CDR3 bases are TGTGCCTGGAGTCCTTACGGTGGCTACACCTTC. Its translation is CAWSPYGGYTF.

This clone was detected only a few times. The chain is built from TRBV7-7 and TRBJ2-5; 13 bases match TRBD2. V lost 6 bases to trimming and J lost 5 bases; unmatched junction nucleotides: 6. The CDR3 is 15 amino acids. Germline V gene data show CDR1 as SSHAT and CDR2 as FNYEAQ (reference sequence). CDR3 bases: TGTGCCAGCAGTCGGACTAGCGGGAGCCGCGAGACCCAGTACTTC. Translating it yields CASSRTSGSRETQYF.

This clone appeared a single time. The chain combines TRBV28 with TRBJ2-5; tentatively, D is TRBD2 (6 bases). The CDR3 covers 15 residues. V lost 6 bases, J lost 7 bases, and 21 bases lay in between. The V gene's germline CDR1 is MDHEN and CDR2 SYDVKM. CDR3: CASSYRVRDRGTQYF. The CDR3 region has the DNA TGTGCCAGCAGCTATCGCGTGCGGGACCGTGGGACCCAGTACTTC.

The chain combines TRBV13 with TRBJ2-5, with TRBD2 matching over 15 bases. J was trimmed by 4 bases and V by 5 bases; bases with no gene match: 2. Germline V gives CDR1 PRHDT, CDR2 FYEKMQ (reference sequence). The CDR3 loop spans 15 amino acids. This CDR3 is CASSQGLAGGETQYF. In nucleotides, the CDR3 is TGTGCCAGCAGCCAGGGACTAGCGGGAGGAGAGACCCAGTACTTC.

The V and J genes are TRBV21-1 and TRBJ1-1. TRBV21-1 is a pseudogene. CDR3 length equals 12 residues. The CDR3 sequence: CASSKRSTEAFF. CDR3 sequence (DNA): TGTGCCAGCAGCAAAAGGAGCACTGAAGCTTTCTTT.

The chain is built from TRBV2 and TRBJ2-1; D could derive from TRBD1 or TRBD2 (5 bases each). The germline V and J ends were trimmed by 8 bases and 4 bases, with 12 bases remaining between them. The germline V gene has CDR1 SNHLY and CDR2 FYNNEI. This CDR3 is built from 13 residues. This chain's CDR3 is CASERGRYNEQFF. CDR3 DNA sequence: TGTGCCAGCGAGAGGGGCCGGTACAATGAGCAGTTCTTC.

V is TRBV2 and J is TRBJ2-7; 9 bases are shared with TRBD1. The CDR3 totals 13 residues. The trim removed 11 bases at V and 6 bases at J, leaving 11 bases unmatched. Germline V gene lookup returns CDR1 SNHLY and CDR2 FYNNEI. The CDR3 DNA follows: TGTGCCTCGAACCGGGACAGGGAAACCGAGCAGTACTTC. Translated: CASNRDRETEQYF.

This chain links TRBV30 with TRBJ2-1, with 9 positions matching TRBD2. The CDR3 loop spans 14 amino acids. V lost 4 bases to trimming and J lost 4 bases; unmatched junction nucleotides: 5. The germline V gene encodes CDR1 GTSNPN and CDR2 SVGIG (reference sequence). CDR3 protein: CAWIASGRYNEQFF. As DNA, the CDR3 is TGTGCCTGGATTGCCAGCGGGAGGTACAATGAGCAGTTCTTC.